This TCR beta chain was sequenced for a study of T cells in Graves' hyperthyroidism and ophthalmopathy. The patients, who ranged from 18 to 65 in age, presented with newly diagnosed hyperthyroidism lasting under 2 months. Thyroid ultrasound and orbital computed tomography, with clinical symptoms and serum thyroxine and TRAb, informed diagnoses. This clonotype has at least ten counts. The CDR3 totals 14 residues. Deletions cut 2 bases from V and 4 bases from J, with 11 bases between. RNA transcripts were the template for amplifying TCR beta CDR3 regions. The primer set for the first-round RT-PCR of the TCR CDR3 was HTBI. Using its own MiXCR run on the multiplex PCR reads, TCRdb lists one record per CDR3 protein. This table has roughly 570,000 distinct CDR3 sequences, 40% to 55% appearing once.

The TCR comes from a woman aged 18-29 years with Graves' hyperthyroidism. The chain uses TRBV12-3 or TRBV12-4 and TRBJ1-1, with a tentative D call TRBD1 (6 bases). The sample taken for sequencing was peripheral blood or thyroid tissue (not recorded which). CDR3 nucleotide sequence: TGTGCCAGCAGTTTATGGGGGGCGGGCACTGAAGCTTTCTTT. This sequence encodes CASSLWGAGTEAFF.